This T cell receptor (beta chain) emerged from a study of T cells in localized non-small cell lung cancer (dated by TCRdb to the early 2020s). With respect to the entire study: The study examined T cell repertoires in a few hundred patients with early-stage NSCLC and compared tumors with uninvolved tumor-adjacent lungs. The cohort was made up of approximately 250 treatment-naive NSCLC patients whose localized lung tumors had been resected. A mean age of approximately 66 years was recorded for the NSCLC patients, of whom around 120 were male and 90 to 110 were female.

V sheds 0 bases and J sheds 5 bases, leaving 10 bases between their ends. Reading the germline V gene (reference sequence) gives CDR1 SGHNT and CDR2 YYREEE. The CDR3 starts with the cysteine, ends with the phenylalanine, and has 14 residues. Only the CDR3 region is kept as DNA, spanning 42 bases read in frame from base 1. Findings and caveats that apply to the study as a whole: Uninvolved tumor-adjacent lung showed the highest T cell clonality, higher than tumor, which suggests more focused antigenic responses in the uninvolved tumor-adjacent lung. A median of around 62 of the top 100 tumor clones turned up in the paired uninvolved adjacent lung, and 25 to 30 of those clones also ranked among the top 100 of that same adjacent lung. Because multi-region sequencing of the tumors was not done, intratumor heterogeneity could not be ruled out. Longer overall survival was associated with higher blood T cell density, whereas shorter survival was associated with higher adjacent-lung clonality. Because the study design was exploratory, TCR variables were selected using unadjusted p-values without false-discovery rate correction.

Details on this clone: Its antigen remains undetermined. Base qualities are not at hand, and no much larger clone is one base apart.

The immunoSEQ Assay was used to sequence TCR beta CDR3 regions from DNA. On the study's bioinformatics: T cell density was computed as TCR beta template counts normalized to usable DNA estimated by amplifying housekeeping genes. Richness was estimated using the preseqR package, with extrapolation to 400,000 templates for PBMC samples and to 120,000 templates for tissue samples. Clonality was taken to be one minus Pielou's evenness. Tissue-enriched TCRs were identified by differential abundance testing using productive amino-acid clonotypes, minimum total count 5 and alpha 0.1. Repertoire overlap between compartments was quantified with the Jaccard Index and Morisita Overlap Index. TCR beta CDR3s were clustered by GLIPH together with public tetramer-defined viral CDR3s, and at least three viral sequences plus V-gene enrichment were required for viral motifs. TCRdb took over this immuneACCESS table, retaining in-frame rearrangements with V and J assigned. Such tables are incomplete; in checked studies, under half of the missing clones stem from an unresolved V gene, and the remainder is unexplained. The V and J calls and clone size come from that table; D and trimming were worked out from the DNA. The sample yields around 50,000 clones; 70% to 90% were counted once. The ten largest make up 15% to 20% of the sample.

At diagnosis, peripheral blood, uninvolved tumor-adjacent lung and tumor were collected and were preserved as a mix of fresh-frozen and FFPE material. For TCR repertoire profiling, the blood samples were analyzed as peripheral blood mononuclear cells. This receptor chain uses TRBV5-4 and TRBJ2-3; no D gene can be assigned with confidence. The material sequenced was PBMCs, taken before any cancer treatment. The TCR sequence derives from a female donor with stage II lung adenocarcinoma. The CDR3 region: CASSLARNIDTQYF. The DNA is TGTGCCAGCAGCTTGGCTAGAAACATAGATACGCAGTATTTT.